This T cell receptor (beta chain) emerged from a study of identical twins. Trimming removed 7 bases at V and 1 base at J, with 8 bases between. The CDR3 is 13 residues long. CDR1 is SNHLY and CDR2 is FYNNEI in the germline V gene. TCRdb re-called the 5' RACE reads with MiXCR, one entry per CDR3 protein. The sample records 250,000 or so distinct CDR3 sequences, approximately 7% being singletons. Each donor (without exception) was a healthy Caucasian. The sample was also reused in another study, on yellow fever vaccine responses in identical twins. That work adds: Twins reportedly appeared to share part of their vaccine T cell response while keeping part individual.

This rearrangement joins TRBV2 to TRBJ2-1; the D gene is possibly TRBD2 (6 bases). Material: memory (CD45RO+) T cells sorted from blood. The origin of this receptor is a woman aged 18-29 years in good health. The CDR3 spells CASTRESYNEQFF. The CDR3 region has the DNA TGTGCCAGCACTCGGGAGTCCTACAATGAGCAGTTCTTC.